Shown below are 27 T cell receptor beta chains from a single sample sequenced in a study of blood T cell repertoires in COVID-19. Assay used: immunoSEQ multiplex PCR; TCRdb lists only in-frame clones, some missing. Found here are roughly 80,000 clones, more than 80% of them singletons; the top ten hold about 18%. Sequenced input: peripheral blood. Receptors were obtained from a woman in her sixties or seventies with acute or convalescent COVID-19.

Of note for this clone: The sample holds other DNA sequences that translate to the same CDR3. The J gene is TRBJ2-7, the V gene TRBV15; D is possibly TRBD2 (5 bases). Germline-derived CDR1 and CDR2 are LNHNV and YYDKDF (reference sequence). CDR3 length equals 13 residues. The ends were cut back, 0 bases at V and 4 bases at J, with 7 bases in the middle. The CDR3 loop is CATSRDRGYEQYV. The CDR3 DNA sequence: TGTGCCACCAGCAGAGATCGAGGGTACGAGCAGTACGTC.

The chain has TRBV6-2 or TRBV6-3 and TRBJ1-4, with D perhaps TRBD1 (6 bases). In germline, CDR1 is MNHEY, CDR2 SVGEGT. This CDR3 is 13 amino acids long. Trimming pared 5 bases from V and 8 bases from J, leaving 12 bases between. The CDR3 spells CASSRTVREKLFF. As DNA, the CDR3 is TGTGCCAGCAGTCGGACAGTGCGGGAAAAACTGTTTTTT.

V gene TRBV18 combines with J gene TRBJ2-6; 7 bases map to TRBD1. CDR1 is KGHSH, CDR2 LQKENI, per germline. V shed 6 bases and J 0 bases; nucleotides not matched to a gene: 11. This CDR3 has 18 residues. CDR3 residues: CASSPGTARSSGANVLTF. The CDR3 DNA sequence: TGTGCCAGCTCGCCCGGGACAGCAAGATCCTCTGGGGCCAACGTCCTGACTTTC.

In this sample, this clone turned up once. J is TRBJ1-6 and V is TRBV19, with 9 bases identical to TRBD1. Germline assignment: CDR1 LNHDA and CDR2 SQIVND (reference sequence). The CDR3 runs to 14 residues. With 6 bases clipped from V and 7 bases from J, the junction kept 4 bases outside the gene matches. DNA of the CDR3: TGTGCCAGTAGCAGGACAGGGGACAATTCACCCCTCCACTTT. Amino acids: CASSRTGDNSPLHF.

This clone came up once. The J gene is TRBJ2-1, the V gene TRBV30, with a possible D match to TRBD2 (6 bases). The CDR3 consists of 14 residues. Trimming took off 2 bases at V and 0 bases at J, with 8 bases between the two ends. CDR1 and CDR2 from the germline V gene are GTSNPN and SVGIG (reference sequence). The CDR3 sequence: CAWSFGSSYNEQFF. The CDR3 nucleotides are TGTGCCTGGAGTTTCGGGAGCTCCTACAATGAGCAGTTCTTC.

J is TRBJ1-5 and V is TRBV28, with 7 bases lining up with TRBD1. Germline assignment: CDR1 MDHEN and CDR2 SYDVKM. CDR3 size: 13 residues. V lost 5 bases to trimming and J lost 7 bases; unmatched junction nucleotides: 5. Here the CDR3 DNA reads TGTGCCAGCAGTCACAGGGGCGGGCAGCCCCAGCATTTT. Amino acids: CASSHRGGQPQHF.

This clone has a handful of counts. The chain joins TRBV6-6 to TRBJ1-2, with 9 positions matching TRBD1. Germline assignment: CDR1 MNHNY and CDR2 SVGAGI (reference sequence). Unmatched junction bases numbered 9, after V lost 6 bases and J lost 10 bases. The CDR3 loop spans 13 amino acids. The CDR3 reads CASSPRDRVSYTF. The CDR3 coding sequence is TGTGCCAGCAGCCCCCGGGACAGGGTATCCTACACCTTC.

The CDR3 protein is CASSLESRVGEQYV. CDR3 nucleotides: TGTGCCAGCAGCTTGGAGAGCAGGGTTGGCGAGCAGTACGTC. This chain links TRBV5-6 with TRBJ2-7; D may be TRBD1 (5 bases). This CDR3 comprises 14 residues. Per germline, CDR1 SGHDT and CDR2 YYEEEE. Trimming left V 0 bases short and J 6 bases short, with 13 bases between.

The rearrangement uses TRBV24-1 and TRBJ2-1; 8 bases line up with TRBD2. The CDR3 length is 16 residues. The trim removed 3 bases at V and 5 bases at J, leaving 8 bases unmatched. Germline V gene sequence: CDR1 KGHDR, CDR2 SFDVKD. The chain's CDR3 is CATSDPSGGAHNEQFF. CDR3 bases: TGTGCCACCAGTGATCCGTCGGGGGGGGCCCACAATGAGCAGTTCTTC.

The chain uses TRBV9 and TRBJ1-2, with 12 bases that match TRBD1. Germline CDR1 SGDLS, CDR2 YYNGEE. The CDR3 extends over 18 amino acids. Losses at the gene ends were 3 bases for V and 4 bases for J; bases not matched to a gene: 13. CDR3 region: CASSAGPGQGAQSYGYTF. Here the CDR3 DNA reads TGTGCCAGCAGCGCCGGACCGGGACAGGGGGCGCAGAGCTATGGCTACACCTTC.

Worth noting for this clone: Other nucleotide sequences from this sample produce the same CDR3. The chain uses TRBV18 and TRBJ1-4, with 9 bases matching TRBD1. V shed 4 bases and J 6 bases; nucleotides not matched to a gene: 0. The CDR3 has 13 amino acids. Germline-derived CDR1 and CDR2 are KGHSH and LQKENI. CDR3 sequence reads: CASSRDRDEKLFF. The CDR3, as DNA: TGTGCCAGCTCACGGGACAGGGATGAAAAACTGTTTTTT. The full variable domain, with the rest looked up from reference TRBV18 and TRBJ1-4, is NAGVMQNPRHLVRRRGQEARLRCSPMKGHSHVYWYRQLPEEGLKFMVYLQKENIIDESGMPKERFSAEFPKEGPSILRIQQVVRGDSAAYFCASSRDRDEKLFFGSGTQLSVL.

Only a few counts were recorded for this clone. The chain combines TRBV7-9 with TRBJ1-1; TRBD1 matches 7 bases. There are 16 residues in the CDR3. Per the germline V gene, CDR1 is SEHNR and CDR2 is FQNEAQ (reference sequence). V was clipped by 5 bases and J by 1 base; unmatched bases: 10. The CDR3 coding sequence is TGTGCCAGCAGCGGTTACCGGACAGGATGGAACACTGAAGCTTTCTTT. This codes for CASSGYRTGWNTEAFF.

J is TRBJ1-1 and V is TRBV6-1; D ambiguous. CDR1 and CDR2 from the germline V gene are MNHNS and SASEGT. The CDR3 has 12 amino acids. V was clipped by 1 base and J by 9 bases, with 9 bases between them. DNA for the CDR3: TGTGCCAGCAGTGAAGGGTGGAGTCAAGCTTTCTTT. It yields the protein CASSEGWSQAFF.

This clone was observed once. The chain links TRBV5-1 to TRBJ2-3, with D tentatively TRBD1 (6 bases). V was clipped by 0 bases and J by 4 bases, with 18 bases between them. This CDR3 region has 17 residues. Per germline, CDR1 SGHRS and CDR2 YFSETQ. The CDR3 nucleotides read TGCGCCAGCAGCTTGGACCACAGGTCAAAGGGGGCAGATACGCAGTATTTT. This sequence encodes CASSLDHRSKGADTQYF.

This clone appeared a single time. V gene TRBV10-3 combines with J gene TRBJ2-1, with unresolved D. Trimming removed 3 bases from V and 4 bases from J, with 7 bases in between. This CDR3 is 13 amino acids long. Per germline, CDR1 ENHRY and CDR2 SYGVKD. The CDR3 region has the DNA TGTGCCATCAGTGACGGAGATTACAATGAGCAGTTCTTC. Its translation: CAISDGDYNEQFF.

The V call is TRBV19, the J call TRBJ2-6; D possibly corresponds to TRBD2 (5 bases). The CDR3 has 15 residues. Germline CDR1 is LNHDA and CDR2 is SQIVND (reference sequence). V was cut by 4 bases and J by 2 bases, with 9 bases left in between. The DNA of the CDR3 is TGTGCCAGTAGTAAGGGAGACGCTGGGGCCAACGTCCTGACTTTC. It yields the protein CASSKGDAGANVLTF. Full variable domain (remainder filled in from reference TRBV19 and TRBJ2-6): DGGITQSPKYLFRKEGQNVTLSCEQNLNHDAMYWYRQDPGQGLRLIYYSQIVNDFQKGDIAEGYSVSREKKESFPLTVTSAQKNPTAFYLCASSKGDAGANVLTFGAGSRLTVL.

This chain joins TRBV30 and TRBJ2-5; maybe TRBD2 (5 bases). This CDR3 has 14 residues. The V gene lost 1 base and the J gene lost 2 bases, with 11 bases spanning the gap. CDR1 GTSNPN and CDR2 SVGIG come from the germline V gene (reference sequence). CDR3 loop: CAWSGGLSQETQYF. The DNA of the CDR3 is TGTGCCTGGAGTGGAGGACTTTCGCAAGAGACCCAGTACTTC.

The CDR3: CSASELDRGWYEQYF. DNA of the CDR3: TGCAGTGCTAGTGAACTGGACAGGGGGTGGTACGAGCAGTACTTC. The chain combines TRBV20-1 with TRBJ2-7; 10 nucleotides line up with TRBD1. Losses at the gene ends were 3 bases for V and 4 bases for J; bases not matched to a gene: 9. The CDR3 runs to 15 residues. CDR1 is DFQATT and CDR2 is SNEGSKA in the germline V gene (reference sequence).

This rearrangement joins TRBV6-2 or TRBV6-3 to TRBJ1-2; D remains ambiguous. From germline, CDR1 is MNHEY and CDR2 SVGEGT. V was cut by 0 bases and J by 4 bases, with 12 bases left in between. The CDR3 extends over 15 amino acids. CDR3 residues: CASSYSGRGGYGYTF. The DNA of the CDR3 is TGTGCCAGCAGTTACTCGGGCCGGGGAGGCTATGGCTACACCTTC.

This rearrangement joins TRBV27 to TRBJ2-2; D might be TRBD2 (5 bases). The V and J ends lost 2 bases and 8 bases respectively, with 6 bases between them. This CDR3 is built from 12 residues. Germline CDR1 reads MNHEY; CDR2 reads SMNVEV (reference sequence). The DNA for the CDR3 is TGTGCCAGCAGTTTACGGGGAGGGGAGCTGTTTTTT. This translates into CASSLRGGELFF.

This clone was seen just once. The chain carries TRBV5-1 and TRBJ1-5; 8 bases fit TRBD1. The CDR3 is made up of 14 amino acids. J lost 7 bases, V lost 2 bases, and 5 bases had no gene match. From germline, CDR1 is SGHRS and CDR2 YFSETQ. The CDR3 DNA is TGCGCCAGCAGCTTTGGGACAGGCACCCAGCCCCAGCATTTT. Amino acid sequence: CASSFGTGTQPQHF.

The chain combines TRBV28 with TRBJ1-6, with D maybe TRBD1 (5 bases). V was clipped by 3 bases and J by 11 bases, with 23 bases between them. The germline CDR1 and CDR2 sequences are MDHEN and SYDVKM. CDR3 size: 17 residues. CDR3 DNA sequence: TGTGCCAGCAGTTTCCTCGGAGAGGACATCCTCAGGCCACCCCTCCACTTT. This encodes CASSFLGEDILRPPLHF.

The CDR3 reads CASTGNTEAFF. The CDR3 DNA sequence: TGCGCCAGCACGGGTAACACTGAAGCTTTCTTT. The chain combines TRBV5-1 with TRBJ1-1; no clear D gene. Looked up from germline, CDR1 is SGHRS and CDR2 is YFSETQ. Trimming took 6 bases from V and 2 from J, leaving 5 bases between them. This CDR3 spans 11 amino acids.

The chain employs TRBV5-1 and TRBJ1-1; D not resolved. Deletions cut 4 bases from V and 4 bases from J, with 17 bases between. Germline CDR1 is SGHRS and CDR2 is YFSETQ. The CDR3 covers 15 residues. CDR3 loop: CASSPLWRAATEAFF. The CDR3 DNA reads TGCGCCAGCAGCCCCCTGTGGAGGGCAGCCACTGAAGCTTTCTTT.

This chain connects TRBV28 to TRBJ1-5; D ambiguous. V lost 8 bases to trimming and J lost 6 bases, with 17 bases between them. This CDR3 spans 14 amino acids. CDR1 is MDHEN, CDR2 SYDVKM, per germline. The CDR3 protein is CASHTEGSGQPQHF. In nucleotides, the CDR3 is TGTGCCAGCCACACGGAAGGATCGGGTCAGCCCCAGCATTTT.

On this clone: The junction departs from germline at one end; a sequencing error may be responsible. The chain combines TRBV11-2 with TRBJ1-1, with D possibly being TRBD1 (5 bases). The CDR3 spans 13 residues. CDR1 and CDR2 (germline): SGHAT, FQNNGV. The CDR3: CASSSGLKTEAFF. The DNA for the CDR3 is TGTGCCAGCAGCTCAGGGTTGAAGACTGAAGCTTTCTTT.

The CDR3 region has the DNA TGCGCCAGCAGCGTGGGACTAGCGGGGGAAAATGAGCAGTTCTTC. Amino acid sequence: CASSVGLAGENEQFF. V usage is TRBV5-1 and J usage is TRBJ2-1; 14 bases line up with TRBD2. V gave up 4 bases and J gave up 7 bases; unmatched junction bases: 4. The CDR3 is 15 amino acids. CDR1 and CDR2 (germline): SGHRS, YFSETQ.